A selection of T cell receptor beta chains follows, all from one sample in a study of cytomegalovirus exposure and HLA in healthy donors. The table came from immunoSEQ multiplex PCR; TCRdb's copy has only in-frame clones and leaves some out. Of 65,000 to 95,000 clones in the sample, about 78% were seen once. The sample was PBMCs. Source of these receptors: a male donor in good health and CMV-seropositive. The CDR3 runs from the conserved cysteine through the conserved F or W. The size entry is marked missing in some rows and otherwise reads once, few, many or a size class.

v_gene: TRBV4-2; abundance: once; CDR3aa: CASSQEYSYNSPLHF
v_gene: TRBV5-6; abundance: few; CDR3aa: CASSKGQGRYEQYF
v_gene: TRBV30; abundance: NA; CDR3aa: CAWSDLSGDRTSGRDEQFF
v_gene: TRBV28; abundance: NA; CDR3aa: CASITSGGPYGETQYF
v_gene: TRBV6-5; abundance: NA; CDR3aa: CASSILAASYEQYF
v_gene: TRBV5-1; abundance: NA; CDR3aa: CASSQGTDSYEQYF
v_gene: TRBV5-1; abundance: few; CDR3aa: CASSLGDNTLYEQYF
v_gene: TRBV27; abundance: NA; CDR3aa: CASSPLPPGGGNTIYF
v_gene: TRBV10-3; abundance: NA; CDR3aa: CAISGLALGLDTQYF
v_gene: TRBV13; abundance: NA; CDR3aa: CASSFTIGYGYTF
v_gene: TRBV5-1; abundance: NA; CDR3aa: CASSTSGPGNEKLFF
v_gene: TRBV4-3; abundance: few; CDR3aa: CASSRQRGPTEAFF
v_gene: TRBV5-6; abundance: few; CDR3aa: CASSVTGGVTEAFF
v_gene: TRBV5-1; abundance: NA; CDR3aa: CASSLLSSGATYEQYF
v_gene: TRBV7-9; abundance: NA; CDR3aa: CASSLGSGGQPEQFF
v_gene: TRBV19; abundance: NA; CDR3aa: CASSISGLQVDTQYF
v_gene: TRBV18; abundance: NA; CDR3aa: CASSPLGLAGGQANEQFF
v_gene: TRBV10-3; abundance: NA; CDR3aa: CAISGYTFRSSYNEQFF
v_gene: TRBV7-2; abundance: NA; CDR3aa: CASTATGGANVLTF
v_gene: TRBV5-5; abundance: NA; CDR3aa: CASSFWQGGDYGYTF
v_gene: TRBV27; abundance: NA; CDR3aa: CASSLELWQGLNTGELFF
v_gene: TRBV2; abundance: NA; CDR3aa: CASSERGTGLETQYF
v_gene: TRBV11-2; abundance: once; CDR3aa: CASSLDFGQPQHF
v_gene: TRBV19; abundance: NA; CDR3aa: CASMAGRSSTEAFF
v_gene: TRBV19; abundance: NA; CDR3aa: CASINRETGELFF
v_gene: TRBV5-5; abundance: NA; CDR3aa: CASSPGTVNQPQHF
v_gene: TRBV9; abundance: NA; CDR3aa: CASSPSGRGLAGAGELFF
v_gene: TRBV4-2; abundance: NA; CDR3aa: CASSQDPDGAGNTIYF
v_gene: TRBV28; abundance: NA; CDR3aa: CASSLGAGVITEAFF
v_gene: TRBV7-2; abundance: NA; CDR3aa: CASSFTGAPEAFF
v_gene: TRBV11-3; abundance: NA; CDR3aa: CASSLGQGNYEQYF
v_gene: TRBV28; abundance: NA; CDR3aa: CASSLPRQSPTEAFF
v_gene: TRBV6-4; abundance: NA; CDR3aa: CASSEWTGDSYEQYF
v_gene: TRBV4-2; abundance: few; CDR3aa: CASSQDRAGSYNEQFF
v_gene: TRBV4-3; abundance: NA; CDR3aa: CASSHLSTGAITETQYF
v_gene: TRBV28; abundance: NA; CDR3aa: CASTQIRDLYSYEQYF
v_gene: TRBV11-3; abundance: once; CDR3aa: CASSWTSGETQYF
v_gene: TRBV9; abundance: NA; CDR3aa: CASSATVRDTQYF
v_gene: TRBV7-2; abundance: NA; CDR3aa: CASSLAAGVQSSYNSPLHF
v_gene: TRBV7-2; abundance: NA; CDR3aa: CASSRNGGGLNEKLFF
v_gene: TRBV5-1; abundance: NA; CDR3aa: CASSEGSGTQETQYF
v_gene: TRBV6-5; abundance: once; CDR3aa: CASSYGSVMNTEAFF
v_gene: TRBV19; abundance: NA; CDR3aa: CASKGGNYGYTF
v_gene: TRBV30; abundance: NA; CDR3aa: CAWNRDSQETQYF
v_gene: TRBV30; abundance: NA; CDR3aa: CAWSTRQAGGYTF